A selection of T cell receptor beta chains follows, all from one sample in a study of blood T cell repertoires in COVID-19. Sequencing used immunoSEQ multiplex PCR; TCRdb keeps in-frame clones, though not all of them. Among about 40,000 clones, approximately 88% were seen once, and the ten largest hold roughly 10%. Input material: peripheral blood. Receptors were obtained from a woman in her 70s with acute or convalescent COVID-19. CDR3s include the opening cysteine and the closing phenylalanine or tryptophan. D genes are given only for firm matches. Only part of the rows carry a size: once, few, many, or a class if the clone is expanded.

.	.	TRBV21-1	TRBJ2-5	CASSGGIPKRETQYF	TGTGCCAGCAGCGGCGGGATCCCCAAGCGGGAGACCCAGTACTTC
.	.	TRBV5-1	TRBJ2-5	CASSLDPSGGGQETQYF	TGCGCCAGCAGCTTAGATCCTAGCGGAGGGGGACAAGAGACCCAGTACTTC
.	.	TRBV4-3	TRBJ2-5	CASSQGSAAETQYF	TGCGCCAGCAGCCAAGGGTCGGCAGCGGAGACCCAGTACTTC
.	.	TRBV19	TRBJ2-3	CASRFMEGTDTQYF	TGTGCCAGCCGGTTTATGGAGGGCACAGATACGCAGTATTTT
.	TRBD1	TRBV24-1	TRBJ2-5	CATSGDRGETQYF	TGTGCCACCAGTGGGGACAGGGGTGAGACCCAGTACTTC
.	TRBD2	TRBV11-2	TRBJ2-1	CASSLELRGDFYNEQFF	TGTGCCAGCAGCTTAGAGCTGCGGGGGGACTTCTACAATGAGCAGTTCTTC
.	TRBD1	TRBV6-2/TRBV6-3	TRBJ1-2	CASSYTTGTGIYGYTF	TGTGCCAGCAGTTACACTACCGGGACAGGGATTTATGGCTACACCTTC
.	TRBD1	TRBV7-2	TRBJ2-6	CASSLVGGQGTGANVLTF	TGTGCCAGCAGCCTCGTGGGGGGACAGGGGACTGGGGCCAACGTCCTGACTTTC
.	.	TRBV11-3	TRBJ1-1	CASSPQQGRGTEAFF	TGTGCCAGCAGCCCGCAACAGGGTCGGGGCACTGAAGCTTTCTTT
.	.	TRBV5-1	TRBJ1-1	CASSLDDAGNTEAFF	TGCGCCAGCAGCTTGGACGATGCGGGGAACACTGAAGCTTTCTTT
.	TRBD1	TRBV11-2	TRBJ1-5	CASSPSGTGGYQPQHF	TGTGCCAGCAGCCCTAGTGGGACAGGGGGGTATCAGCCCCAGCATTTT
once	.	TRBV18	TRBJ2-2	CASSPQNTDSTGELFF	TGTGCCAGCTCACCACAGAATACAGATTCCACCGGGGAGCTGTTTTTT
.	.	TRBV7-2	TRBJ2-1	CASSPSGLAGSYEQFF	TGTGCCAGCAGCCCCAGCGGGCTAGCCGGGAGTTATGAGCAGTTCTTC
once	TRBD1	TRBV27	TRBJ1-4	CASSHRGRSEKLFF	TGTGCCAGCAGCCACAGGGGGCGAAGCGAAAAACTGTTTTTT
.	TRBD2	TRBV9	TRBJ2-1	CASSVVAGTGNEQFF	TGTGCCAGCAGCGTAGTAGCGGGAACAGGTAATGAGCAGTTCTTC
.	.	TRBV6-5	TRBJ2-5	CAIGTGQETQYF	TGCGCTATAGGGACTGGCCAAGAGACCCAGTACTTC
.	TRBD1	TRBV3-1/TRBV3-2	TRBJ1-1	CASSQAGQGGTEAFF	TGTGCCAGCAGCCAAGCGGGACAGGGTGGGACTGAAGCTTTCTTT
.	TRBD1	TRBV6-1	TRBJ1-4	CASSAYTGTGLEKLFF	TGTGCCAGCAGTGCTTACACCGGGACAGGGCTTGAAAAACTGTTTTTT
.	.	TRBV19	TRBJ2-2	CASSISLGTGELFF	TGTGCCAGTAGTATATCTCTCGGGACCGGGGAGCTGTTTTTT
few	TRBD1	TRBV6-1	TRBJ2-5	CASSEAPRTGGFEETQYF	TGTGCCAGCAGTGAAGCCCCCCGGACAGGGGGCTTCGAAGAGACCCAGTACTTC
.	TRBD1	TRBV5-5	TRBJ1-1	CASSLVMGQGNTEAFF	TGTGCCAGCAGCTTGGTCATGGGACAGGGGAACACTGAAGCTTTCTTT
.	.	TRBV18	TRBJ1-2	CASSPGNLYGYTF	TGTGCCAGCTCCCCCGGGAATCTCTATGGCTACACCTTC
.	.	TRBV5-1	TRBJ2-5	CASSPDQETQYF	TGCGCCAGCAGTCCAGACCAAGAGACCCAGTACTTC
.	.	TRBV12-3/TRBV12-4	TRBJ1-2	CASIPGGDYGYTF	TGTGCCAGCATCCCGGGGGGGGACTATGGCTACACCTTC
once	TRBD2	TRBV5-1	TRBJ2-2	CASSPGTTRDTGELFF	TGCGCCAGCAGCCCTGGGACTACCCGTGACACCGGGGAGCTGTTTTTT
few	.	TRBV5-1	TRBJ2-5	CASSSTGSSETQYF	TGCGCCAGCAGCTCCACAGGGAGTAGCGAGACCCAGTACTTC
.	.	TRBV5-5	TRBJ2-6	CASRPRHSSGANVLTF	TGTGCCAGCAGACCCCGACATAGCTCTGGGGCCAACGTCCTGACTTTC
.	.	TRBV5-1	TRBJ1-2	CASSLLGGRDYGYTF	TGCGCCAGCAGCTTGTTGGGGGGGCGAGACTATGGCTACACCTTC
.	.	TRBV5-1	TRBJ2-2	CASSLAGSVGELFF	TGCGCCAGCAGCTTGGCCGGGTCGGTCGGGGAGCTGTTTTTT
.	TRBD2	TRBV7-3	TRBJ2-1	CASSLTTSGSYNEQFF	TGTGCCAGCAGCTTAACGACTAGCGGCTCCTACAATGAGCAGTTCTTC
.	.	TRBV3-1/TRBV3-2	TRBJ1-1	CASSHNTNTEAFF	TGTGCCAGCAGCCATAACACGAACACTGAAGCTTTCTTT
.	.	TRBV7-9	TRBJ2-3	CASSLVLGSSTDTQYF	TGTGCCAGCAGCTTAGTCCTGGGGAGTTCCACAGATACGCAGTATTTT
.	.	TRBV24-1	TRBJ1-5	CATSGEVSNQPQHF	TGTGCCACCAGTGGCGAGGTAAGCAATCAGCCCCAGCATTTT
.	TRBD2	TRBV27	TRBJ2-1	CASSRTSGSLNEQFF	TGTGCCAGCAGCCGGACTAGCGGGAGTCTTAATGAGCAGTTCTTC
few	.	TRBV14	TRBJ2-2	CASSPRRSGTGELFF	TGTGCCAGCAGCCCCCGGAGGAGCGGCACCGGGGAGCTGTTTTTT
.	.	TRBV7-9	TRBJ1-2	CASSLDGALDGYTF	TGTGCCAGCAGCTTAGATGGGGCCCTAGATGGCTACACCTTC
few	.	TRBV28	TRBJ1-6	CASSPLNSPLHF	TGTGCCAGCAGTCCCCTAAATTCACCCCTCCACTTT